These 32 T cell receptor beta chains share one sample of origin, sequenced in a study of shared clonotypes between healthy human individuals (dated by TCRdb to about 2020). Receptors were amplified or captured by the immunoSEQ multiplex PCR assay. TCRdb obtained this table from immuneACCESS and retained in-frame rearrangements with V and J assigned. These tables miss some clones; where compared with another copy, unresolved V genes account for less than half of the shortfall, and the remainder is unexplained. Within this sample are about 600,000 clones, with around 81% of them counted one time only. The biggest ten clones account for around 11% of the sample. The sequencing sample was made of PBMCs. Receptors were obtained from a woman aged 35 to 49 in good health. Some clones in this sample may be carry-over from other donors' samples.

The chain carries TRBV6-5 and TRBJ2-2; weak D call: TRBD2 (6 bases). V lost 8 bases, J lost 0 bases, and 13 bases lay in between. The length of the CDR3 is 15 residues. The germline CDR1 and CDR2 sequences are MNHEY and SVGAGI. The CDR3 loop is CASRTTSANTGELFF. The CDR3 bases are TGTGCCAGCCGAACGACTAGTGCGAACACCGGGGAGCTGTTTTTT.

The rearrangement joins TRBV27 to TRBJ2-2, with D possibly matching TRBD2 (6 bases). With 6 bases removed from V and 1 base from J, the gap between germline ends came to 15 bases. Per the germline V gene, CDR1 is MNHEY and CDR2 is SMNVEV (reference sequence). The CDR3 totals 16 residues. The CDR3 DNA reads TGTGCCAGCAGCCAAGGAGCGGGCTTGAACACCGGGGAGCTGTTTTTT. Translating it yields CASSQGAGLNTGELFF.

This clone was detected only a few times. This sequence joins TRBV5-1 and TRBJ2-1, with D perhaps matching TRBD2 (5 bases). This CDR3 has 17 amino acids. Per germline, CDR1 SGHRS and CDR2 YFSETQ. V lost 3 bases and J 3 bases, leaving 19 bases between the germline ends. Here the CDR3 reads CASSSRRTPIDYNEQFF. In DNA, the CDR3 is TGCGCCAGCAGCTCTCGAAGGACTCCAATAGACTACAATGAGCAGTTCTTC.

This clone was seen many times. J is TRBJ1-5 and V is TRBV6-5; tentatively, D is TRBD1 (5 bases). Trimming took 4 bases from V and 3 from J, leaving 10 bases between them. This CDR3 spans 14 amino acids. Germline CDR1 and CDR2: MNHEY and SVGAGI. DNA of the CDR3: TGTGCCAGCAGTTGGGGACGGAACAATCAGCCCCAGCATTTT. Translated, it gives CASSWGRNNQPQHF.

The J gene is TRBJ2-5, the V gene TRBV7-2; 7 bases are shared with TRBD1. The CDR3 contains 14 residues. CDR1 SGHTA and CDR2 FQGNSA come from the germline V gene. After removal of 5 bases from V and 5 bases from J, the junction contained 8 bases not matched to a gene. CDR3 in DNA: TGTGCCAGCAGCCCCCAGACAGGGTGGGAGACCCAGTACTTC. Translation gives CASSPQTGWETQYF.

This clone came up a few times. The chain couples TRBV19 to TRBJ1-5; D call uncertain. Deletions cut 1 base from V and 1 base from J, with 5 bases between. Looked up from germline, CDR1 is LNHDA and CDR2 is SQIVND (reference sequence). There are 14 residues in the CDR3. The CDR3 DNA is TGTGCCAGTAGTATAGCCAGGAGCAATCAGCCCCAGCATTTT. Its translation: CASSIARSNQPQHF.

The chain carries TRBV5-1 and TRBJ2-7, with 7 bases aligning to TRBD1. V trimming: 0 bases; J trimming: 2 bases; junction bases outside the gene matches: 2. CDR3 length: 14 amino acids. Germline V lookup: CDR1 SGHRS, CDR2 YFSETQ. CDR3 in DNA: TGCGCCAGCAGCTTGGGGCAGGGGGCCTACGAGCAGTACTTC. Protein product: CASSLGQGAYEQYF.

A word on this clone: This likely traces to a read error, being one base from a far larger clone. The same CDR3 also results from other DNA sequences found in this sample. The V and J genes are TRBV30 and TRBJ2-2; D is ambiguous. This CDR3 comprises 11 residues. From germline, CDR1 is GTSNPN and CDR2 SVGIG (reference sequence). Trimming shortened V by 0 bases and J by 11 bases, and 7 bases separated the two germline ends. The DNA for the CDR3 is TGTGCCTGGAGTGTAGGCGGTGAGCTGTTTTTT. This translates into CAWSVGGELFF.

V is TRBV28 and J is TRBJ1-1, with TRBD1 matching over 9 bases. CDR1 and CDR2 (germline): MDHEN, SYDVKM. The CDR3 spans 18 residues. With V trimmed by 4 bases and J by 4 bases, 16 bases remained unmatched. CDR3 DNA: TGTGCCAGCAGTTCCCTTAGGGGACAGGGAGTCGTGAGCACTGAAGCTTTCTTT. It codes for CASSSLRGQGVVSTEAFF. Full variable domain (missing parts from reference TRBV28 and TRBJ1-1): DVKVTQSSRYLVKRTGEKVFLECVQDMDHENMFWYRQDPGLGLRLIYFSYDVKMKEKGDIPEGYSVSREKKERFSLILESASTNQTSMYLCASSSLRGQGVVSTEAFFGQGTRLTVV.

The chain is built from TRBV5-1 and TRBJ2-3, with 9 positions matching TRBD2. Germline V gene sequence: CDR1 SGHRS, CDR2 YFSETQ. The CDR3 runs to 16 residues. J was trimmed by 6 bases and V by 0 bases; bases with no gene match: 8. The CDR3: CASSLGFLAGTDTQYF. The CDR3 region has the DNA TGCGCCAGCAGCTTGGGATTTCTAGCGGGGACCGATACGCAGTATTTT. Complete variable domain (other parts from reference TRBV5-1 and TRBJ2-3): KAGVTQTPRYLIKTRGQQVTLSCSPISGHRSVSWYQQTPGQGLQFLFEYFSETQRNKGNFPGRFSGRQFSNSRSEMNVSTLELGDSALYLCASSLGFLAGTDTQYFGPGTRLTVL.

The gene calls are TRBV19 and TRBJ2-1; weak D call: TRBD2 (5 bases). Trimming left V 7 bases short and J 8 bases short, with 15 bases between. The CDR3 spans 13 residues. The germline V gene has CDR1 LNHDA and CDR2 SQIVND (reference sequence). The CDR3 bases are TGTGCCAGTAAGACTAACCCCACCCATGAGCAGTTCTTC. The encoded protein is CASKTNPTHEQFF.

The chain uses TRBV30 and TRBJ2-1; 8 bases align to TRBD2. CDR1 and CDR2 from the germline V gene are GTSNPN and SVGIG (reference sequence). This CDR3 is built from 13 residues. V gave up 7 bases and J gave up 7 bases; unmatched junction bases: 9. DNA of the CDR3: TGTGCCTCCTCGGGGGGGGGCGTAAATGAGCAGTTCTTC. It encodes CASSGGGVNEQFF.

Notes on this clone: Just one base apart from a much larger clone, this may be a read error. The rearrangement joins TRBV11-2 to TRBJ2-2; tentatively, D is TRBD1 or TRBD2 (5 bases each). This CDR3 comprises 12 residues. Germline V gene lookup returns CDR1 SGHAT and CDR2 FQNNGV. CDR3 in amino acids: CASSPSLGEPFF. CDR3 nucleotide sequence: TGTGCCAGCAGCCCTAGCTTGGGGGAGCCGTTTTTT.

This sequence joins TRBV2 and TRBJ2-5, with 8 bases identical to TRBD1. The J call may be incorrect, as the DNA end agrees better with TRBJ2-7. The CDR3 consists of 14 residues. Germline V lookup: CDR1 SNHLY, CDR2 FYNNEI. The CDR3: CASRSGTGTYEQYF. CDR3 DNA sequence: TGTGCCAGCAGATCCGGGACAGGAACCTACGAGCAGTACTTC.

V and J are TRBV18 and TRBJ2-2, with 10 positions matching TRBD1. The CDR3 consists of 15 residues. Germline V gene lookup returns CDR1 KGHSH and CDR2 LQKENI. The ends lost 4 bases at V and 7 bases at J; junction bases unmatched: 6. CDR3 in DNA: TGTGCCAGCTCACTGGGACAGGGGCTCGGCGGGGAGCTGTTTTTT. Translated, it gives CASSLGQGLGGELFF.

V gene TRBV7-2 combines with J gene TRBJ2-7; D gene uncertain. Germline V gene sequence: CDR1 SGHTA, CDR2 FQGNSA. CDR3 length: 13 amino acids. The ends were cut back, 1 base at V and 4 bases at J, with 8 bases in the middle. The CDR3 spells CASSLVTRYEQYF. The CDR3, as DNA: TGTGCCAGCAGCTTAGTCACCAGGTACGAGCAGTACTTC.

This clone showed up just a few times. The chain is built from TRBV18 and TRBJ1-1, with no clear D. The V gene's germline CDR1 is KGHSH and CDR2 LQKENI. V gave up 5 bases and J gave up 7 bases, with 8 bases separating them. This CDR3 comprises 11 residues. CDR3 bases: TGTGCCAGCTCATCTCGATATGAAGCTTTCTTT. This sequence encodes CASSSRYEAFF.

This rearrangement joins TRBV2 to TRBJ1-1, with unresolved D. In germline, CDR1 is SNHLY, CDR2 FYNNEI. Deletions cut 4 bases from V and 1 base from J, with 10 bases between. The CDR3 runs 14 residues. The CDR3 coding sequence is TGTGCCAGCAGTGTGAGGCTCACGAACACTGAAGCTTTCTTT. This encodes CASSVRLTNTEAFF.

The chain carries TRBV15 and TRBJ2-1, with D possibly matching TRBD1 (6 bases). Per germline, CDR1 LNHNV and CDR2 YYDKDF (reference sequence). The CDR3 runs to 15 residues. Trimming shortened V by 0 bases and J by 3 bases, and 9 bases separated the two germline ends. The CDR3 DNA reads as TGTGCCACCAGCAGAGATGGGACACACTACAATGAGCAGTTCTTC. Protein product: CATSRDGTHYNEQFF.

This clone was recorded once. V and J are TRBV7-9 and TRBJ2-3; 11 bases are a match to TRBD2. The CDR3 extends over 15 amino acids. The germline CDR1 and CDR2 sequences are SEHNR and FQNEAQ (reference sequence). Trimming took 7 bases from V and 3 from J; bases not matched to a gene: 6. The CDR3 is CASNKLAGVTDTQYF. CDR3 DNA: TGTGCCAGCAACAAACTAGCGGGAGTGACAGATACGCAGTATTTT.

V and J are TRBV11-3 and TRBJ2-7; 8 bases fit TRBD1. Germline-derived CDR1 and CDR2 are SGHNT and YENEEA. CDR3 length: 13 residues. Germline trimming cut 5 bases from V and 8 bases from J; bases unmatched to any gene: 8. The DNA of the CDR3 is TGTGCCAGCAGCCCGGAGACAGGGGATCAGCAGTACTTC. Amino acid sequence: CASSPETGDQQYF. Full variable domain (rest looked up from reference TRBV11-3 and TRBJ2-7): EAGVVQSPRYKIIEKKQPVAFWCNPISGHNTLYWYLQNLGQGPELLIRYENEEAVDDSQLPKDRFSAERLKGVDSTLKIQPAELGDSAVYLCASSPETGDQQYFGPGTRLTVT.

The chain is built from TRBV6-1 and TRBJ1-2, with a weak D call TRBD1 (5 bases). Between the trimmed V and J ends, which lost 7 bases and 3 bases, there was a span of 15 bases. The length of the CDR3 is 14 residues. The germline V gene has CDR1 MNHNS and CDR2 SASEGT. Here the CDR3 reads CASTLDSLYYGYTF. The CDR3 DNA sequence: TGTGCCAGCACCCTCGACAGCTTATACTATGGCTACACCTTC.

CDR3 loop: CASSEYSNQPQHF. DNA for the CDR3: TGTGCCAGCAGTGAGTATAGCAATCAGCCCCAGCATTTT. V is TRBV6-5 and J is TRBJ1-5; D unclear. This CDR3 spans 13 amino acids. Germline V gene sequence: CDR1 MNHEY, CDR2 SVGAGI. Trimming removed 5 bases at V and 0 bases at J, with 5 bases between.

The rearrangement joins TRBV6-1 to TRBJ2-7, with 10 bases fitting TRBD1. V trimming: 8 bases; J trimming: 2 bases; junction bases outside the gene matches: 3. Germline V gives CDR1 MNHNS, CDR2 SASEGT. CDR3 length equals 13 residues. The CDR3 DNA reads TGTGCCAGCCGGACAGGGGGGGCCTACGAGCAGTACTTC. Translated: CASRTGGAYEQYF.

This clone was counted ten times or more. CDR3 in amino acids: CASSLYGLRNTGELFF. CDR3 coding DNA: TGTGCCAGCAGCTTATACGGACTACGGAACACCGGGGAGCTGTTTTTT. The rearrangement uses TRBV7-9 and TRBJ2-2, with D possibly matching TRBD2 (6 bases). Germline V gene data show CDR1 as SEHNR and CDR2 as FQNEAQ (reference sequence). V was cut by 2 bases and J by 1 base, with 11 bases left in between. This CDR3 comprises 16 residues.

V and J are TRBV28 and TRBJ1-4, with TRBD1 as a possible D gene (6 bases). Germline CDR1 is MDHEN and CDR2 is SYDVKM. Trimming removed 6 bases from V and 10 bases from J, with 21 bases in between. The CDR3 is 15 residues long. CDR3 amino acids: CASRGPSGVWGKLFF. The CDR3 nucleotides read TGTGCCAGCAGGGGCCCCTCAGGGGTTTGGGGAAAACTGTTTTTT. The whole variable domain, filled in from reference TRBV28 and TRBJ1-4, reads DVKVTQSSRYLVKRTGEKVFLECVQDMDHENMFWYRQDPGLGLRLIYFSYDVKMKEKGDIPEGYSVSREKKERFSLILESASTNQTSMYLCASRGPSGVWGKLFFGSGTQLSVL.

This clone is a singleton in its sample. This chain links TRBV27 with TRBJ1-4, with 8 bases identical to TRBD1. The CDR3 is 16 amino acids. Germline CDR1 and CDR2: MNHEY and SMNVEV (reference sequence). The ends lost 2 bases at V and 7 bases at J; junction bases unmatched: 9. The CDR3 loop reads CASSLGLDRGGEKLFF. The CDR3 nucleotides read TGTGCCAGCAGTTTAGGCCTCGACAGGGGCGGTGAAAAACTGTTTTTT.

The CDR3 loop is CASSPREVLYGYTF. Written as DNA, the CDR3 is TGTGCCAGCTCACCAAGGGAGGTCCTCTATGGCTACACCTTC. The chain combines TRBV18 with TRBJ1-2; unclear D gene. The CDR3 extends over 14 amino acids. V gave up 2 bases and J gave up 4 bases, with 11 bases separating them. Germline loops: CDR1 KGHSH, CDR2 LQKENI.

The chain joins TRBV7-3 to TRBJ2-4; D not certain. Germline CDR1 SGHTA, CDR2 FQGTGA. Trimming removed 4 bases at V and 0 bases at J, with 13 bases between. There are 16 residues in the CDR3. The CDR3: CASSSPPWLAKNIQYF. The DNA for the CDR3 is TGTGCCAGCAGCTCCCCGCCCTGGCTAGCCAAAAACATTCAGTACTTC.

The V call is TRBV28, the J call TRBJ2-1; TRBD1 agrees at 7 bases. The CDR3 consists of 16 residues. V was clipped by 6 bases and J by 0 bases; unmatched bases: 8. From germline, CDR1 is MDHEN and CDR2 SYDVKM. CDR3 bases: TGTGCCAGCAGCAGACTTTGGGACAGCTCCTACAATGAGCAGTTCTTC. Amino acids: CASSRLWDSSYNEQFF.

This clone was found once. The chain joins TRBV19 to TRBJ1-2, with a tentative D call TRBD1 (6 bases). CDR1 and CDR2 (germline): LNHDA, SQIVND (reference sequence). The CDR3 sequence is 13 residues long. The V end was cut by 3 bases, the J end by 4 bases, with 9 bases between. CDR3 nucleotides: TGTGCCAGTAGTATTAGGGGGATCTATGGCTACACCTTC. Translation gives CASSIRGIYGYTF.

The J gene is TRBJ2-7, the V gene TRBV13, with D possibly matching TRBD1 (5 bases). The V gene lost 5 bases and the J gene lost 4 bases, with 18 bases spanning the gap. The CDR3 extends over 15 amino acids. The germline gives CDR1 PRHDT, CDR2 FYEKMQ (reference sequence). The DNA for the CDR3 is TGTGCCAGCAGCCCCAGGCAGAGGACACTGTACGAGCAGTACTTC. Protein: CASSPRQRTLYEQYF.